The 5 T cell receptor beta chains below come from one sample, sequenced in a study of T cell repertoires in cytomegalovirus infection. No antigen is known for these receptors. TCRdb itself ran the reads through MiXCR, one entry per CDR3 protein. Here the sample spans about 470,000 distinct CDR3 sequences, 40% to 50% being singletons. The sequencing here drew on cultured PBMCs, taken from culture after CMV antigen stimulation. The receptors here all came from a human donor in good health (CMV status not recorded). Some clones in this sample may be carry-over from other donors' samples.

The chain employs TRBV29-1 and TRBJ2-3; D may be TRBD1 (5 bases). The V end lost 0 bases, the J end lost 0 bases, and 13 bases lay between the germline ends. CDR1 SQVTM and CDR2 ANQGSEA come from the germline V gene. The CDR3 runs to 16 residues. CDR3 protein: CSVEDSWGTSTDTQYF. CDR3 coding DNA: TGCAGCGTTGAAGATAGCTGGGGCACTAGCACAGATACGCAGTATTTT.

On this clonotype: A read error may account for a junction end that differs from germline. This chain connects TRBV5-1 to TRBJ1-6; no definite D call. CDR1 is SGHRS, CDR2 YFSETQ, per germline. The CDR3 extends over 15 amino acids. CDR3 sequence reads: CASSQSAGYSSPLHF. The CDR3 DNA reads TGCGCCAGCTCTCAGTCGGCGGGATATAGTTCACCCCTCCACTTT.

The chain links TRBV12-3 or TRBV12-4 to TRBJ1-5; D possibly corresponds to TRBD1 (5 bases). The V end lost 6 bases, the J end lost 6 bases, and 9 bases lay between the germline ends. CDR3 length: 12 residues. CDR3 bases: TGTGCCAGCAGGAGGGGAGGTCAGCCCCAGCATTTT. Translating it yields CASRRGGQPQHF.

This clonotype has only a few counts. This CDR3 reads CASSPPALPGANVLTF. CDR3 bases: TGTGCCAGCAGCCCCCCTGCGTTGCCTGGGGCCAACGTCCTGACTTTC. J is TRBJ2-6 and V is TRBV7-2; the D is unclear. The CDR3 runs to 16 residues. V gave up 5 bases and J gave up 2 bases, with 13 bases separating them. CDR1 and CDR2 (germline): SGHTA, FQGNSA.

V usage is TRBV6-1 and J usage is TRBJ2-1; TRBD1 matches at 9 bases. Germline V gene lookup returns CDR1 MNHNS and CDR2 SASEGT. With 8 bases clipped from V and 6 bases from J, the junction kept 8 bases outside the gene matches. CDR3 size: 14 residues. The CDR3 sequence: CASFPDRGLNEQFF. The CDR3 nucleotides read TGTGCCAGCTTCCCGGACAGGGGCCTCAATGAGCAGTTCTTC.